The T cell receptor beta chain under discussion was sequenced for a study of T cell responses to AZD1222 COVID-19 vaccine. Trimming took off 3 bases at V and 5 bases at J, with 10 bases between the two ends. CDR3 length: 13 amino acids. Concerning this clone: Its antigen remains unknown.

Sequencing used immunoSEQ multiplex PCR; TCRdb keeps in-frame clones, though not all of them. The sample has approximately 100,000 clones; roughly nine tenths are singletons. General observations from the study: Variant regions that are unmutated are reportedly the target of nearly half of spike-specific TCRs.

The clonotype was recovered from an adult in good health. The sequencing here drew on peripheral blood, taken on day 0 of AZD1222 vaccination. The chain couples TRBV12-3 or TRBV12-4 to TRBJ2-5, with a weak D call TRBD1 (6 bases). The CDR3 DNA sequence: TGTGCCAGCAGTTTTGGGGGCCGGGAGACCCAGTACTTC. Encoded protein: CASSFGGRETQYF.